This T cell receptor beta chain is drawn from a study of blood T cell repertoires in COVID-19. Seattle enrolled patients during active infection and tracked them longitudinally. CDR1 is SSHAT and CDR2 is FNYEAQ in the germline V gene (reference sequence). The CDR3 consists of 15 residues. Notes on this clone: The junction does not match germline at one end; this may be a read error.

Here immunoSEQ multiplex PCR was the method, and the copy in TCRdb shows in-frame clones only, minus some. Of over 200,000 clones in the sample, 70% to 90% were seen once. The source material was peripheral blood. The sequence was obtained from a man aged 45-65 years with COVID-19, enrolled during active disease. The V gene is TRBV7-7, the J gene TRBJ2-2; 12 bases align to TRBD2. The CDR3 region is CASSPGLAGTGELFF. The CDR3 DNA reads TGTGCTAGCAGCCCCGGACTAGCGGGAACCGGGGAGCTGTTTTTT.